This passage covers 2 T cell receptor beta chains from one sample sequenced in a study of T-cell reconstitution after alpha-beta-depleted transplantation in children. As it was prepared, the TCRbeta library received unique molecular identifiers. Each CDR3 protein gets one entry after TCRdb re-called the PCR reads with MiXCR. The sample has 330,000 or so distinct CDR3 sequences; around 10% are singletons. Specimen: PBMCs, collected before TCRalphabeta/CD19-depleted stem cell transplant. These TCRs come from a boy in the first two years of life with acute myeloid leukemia, due to receive a stem cell transplant.

This clonotype came up many times. The chain employs TRBV6-4 and TRBJ1-1, with D possibly matching TRBD1 (5 bases). Looked up from germline, CDR1 is MRHNA and CDR2 is SNTAGT. The CDR3 is 14 amino acids. V was trimmed by 1 base and J by 3 bases, leaving 9 bases between them. The CDR3 DNA follows: TGTGCCAGCAGTGACTGGGGCGTCTACACTGAAGCTTTCTTT. Translation gives CASSDWGVYTEAFF.

This clonotype was detected only a few times. The chain employs TRBV7-2 and TRBJ2-7, with TRBD2 as a possible D gene (5 bases). This CDR3 has 16 amino acids. Germline V gene sequence: CDR1 SGHTA, CDR2 FQGNSA. Trimming stripped 1 base from V and 4 bases from J, with 17 bases between. DNA of the CDR3: TGTGCCAGCAGCTTAGGTTTGCGGGCCACGGAGTACGAGCAGTACTTC. Translating gives CASSLGLRATEYEQYF.